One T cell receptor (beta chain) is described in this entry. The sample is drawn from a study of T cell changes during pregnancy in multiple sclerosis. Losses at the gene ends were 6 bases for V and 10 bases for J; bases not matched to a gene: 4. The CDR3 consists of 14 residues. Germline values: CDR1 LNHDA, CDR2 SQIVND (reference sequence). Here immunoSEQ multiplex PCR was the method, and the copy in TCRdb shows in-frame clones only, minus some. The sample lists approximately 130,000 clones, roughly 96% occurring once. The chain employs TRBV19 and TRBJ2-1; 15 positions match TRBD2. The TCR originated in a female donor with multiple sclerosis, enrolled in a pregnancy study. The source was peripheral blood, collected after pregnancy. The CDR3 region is CASSGLAGGREQFF. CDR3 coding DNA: TGTGCCAGTAGCGGACTAGCGGGAGGGCGGGAGCAGTTCTTC.